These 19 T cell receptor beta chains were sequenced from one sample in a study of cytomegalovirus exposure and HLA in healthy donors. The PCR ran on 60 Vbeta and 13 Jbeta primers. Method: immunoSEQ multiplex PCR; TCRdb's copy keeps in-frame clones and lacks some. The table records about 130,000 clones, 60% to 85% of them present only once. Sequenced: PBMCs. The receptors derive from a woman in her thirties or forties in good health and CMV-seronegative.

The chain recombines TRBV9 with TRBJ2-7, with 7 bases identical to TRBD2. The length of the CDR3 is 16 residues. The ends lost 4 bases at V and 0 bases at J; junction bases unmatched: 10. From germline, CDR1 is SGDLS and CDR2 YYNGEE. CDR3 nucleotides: TGTGCCAGCAGCCCCCTATCGGGGACTACCTCCTACGAGCAGTACTTC. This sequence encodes CASSPLSGTTSYEQYF.

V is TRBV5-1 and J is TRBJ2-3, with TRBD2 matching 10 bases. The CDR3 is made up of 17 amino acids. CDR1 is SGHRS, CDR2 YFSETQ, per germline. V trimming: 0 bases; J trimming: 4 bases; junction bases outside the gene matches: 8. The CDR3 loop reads CASSLAKREGDSDTQYF. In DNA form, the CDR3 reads TGCGCCAGCAGCTTGGCCAAGCGGGAGGGTGATTCAGATACGCAGTATTTT. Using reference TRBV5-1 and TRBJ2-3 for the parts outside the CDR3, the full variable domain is KAGVTQTPRYLIKTRGQQVTLSCSPISGHRSVSWYQQTPGQGLQFLFEYFSETQRNKGNFPGRFSGRQFSNSRSEMNVSTLELGDSALYLCASSLAKREGDSDTQYFGPGTRLTVL.

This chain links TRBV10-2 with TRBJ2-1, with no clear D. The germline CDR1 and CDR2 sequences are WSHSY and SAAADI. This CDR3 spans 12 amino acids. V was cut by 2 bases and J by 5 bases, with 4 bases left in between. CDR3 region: CASSEQDNEQFF. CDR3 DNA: TGCGCCAGCAGTGAGCAGGACAATGAGCAGTTCTTC.

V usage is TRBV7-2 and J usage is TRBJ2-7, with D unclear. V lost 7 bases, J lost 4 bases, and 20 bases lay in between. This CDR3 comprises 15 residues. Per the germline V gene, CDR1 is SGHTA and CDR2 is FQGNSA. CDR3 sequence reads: CASIRGLPGPYEQYF. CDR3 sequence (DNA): TGTGCCAGCATCCGTGGGCTCCCTGGCCCTTACGAGCAGTACTTC. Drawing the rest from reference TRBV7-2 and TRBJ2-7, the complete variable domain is GAGVSQSPSNKVTEKGKDVELRCDPISGHTALYWYRQSLGQGLEFLIYFQGNSAPDKSGLPSDRFSAERTGGSVSTLTIQRTQQEDSAVYLCASIRGLPGPYEQYFGPGTRLTVT.

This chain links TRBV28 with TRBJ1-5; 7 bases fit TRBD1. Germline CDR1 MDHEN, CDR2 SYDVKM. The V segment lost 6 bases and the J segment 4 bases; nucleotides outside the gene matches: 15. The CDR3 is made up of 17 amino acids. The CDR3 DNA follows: TGTGCCAGCAGGCTCGGGACAGCTCCTCTGTTGAATCAGCCCCAGCATTTT. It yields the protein CASRLGTAPLLNQPQHF.

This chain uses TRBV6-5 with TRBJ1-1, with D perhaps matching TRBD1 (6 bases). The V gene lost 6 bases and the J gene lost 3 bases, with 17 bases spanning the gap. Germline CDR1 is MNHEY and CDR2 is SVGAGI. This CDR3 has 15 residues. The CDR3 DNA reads TGTGCCAGCAGCTACACAGGGCACTCGGACACTGAAGCTTTCTTT. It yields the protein CASSYTGHSDTEAFF.

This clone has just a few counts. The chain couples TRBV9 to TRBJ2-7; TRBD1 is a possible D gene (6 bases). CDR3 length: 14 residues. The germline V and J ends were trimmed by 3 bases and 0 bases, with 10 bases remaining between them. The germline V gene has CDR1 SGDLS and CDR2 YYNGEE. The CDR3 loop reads CASSEGVGSYEQYF. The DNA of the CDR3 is TGTGCCAGCAGCGAGGGGGTTGGCTCCTACGAGCAGTACTTC. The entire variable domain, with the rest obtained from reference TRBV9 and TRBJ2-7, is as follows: DSGVTQTPKHLITATGQRVTLRCSPRSGDLSVYWYQQSLDQGLQFLIQYYNGEERAKGNILERFSAQQFPDLHSELNLSSLELGDSALYFCASSEGVGSYEQYFGPGTRLTVT.

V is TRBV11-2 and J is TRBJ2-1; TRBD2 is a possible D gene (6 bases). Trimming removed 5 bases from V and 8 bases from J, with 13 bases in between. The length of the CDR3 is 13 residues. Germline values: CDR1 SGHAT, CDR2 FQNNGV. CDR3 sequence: CASSPRLVDEQFF. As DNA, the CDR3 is TGTGCCAGCAGCCCCCGACTAGTCGATGAGCAGTTCTTC.

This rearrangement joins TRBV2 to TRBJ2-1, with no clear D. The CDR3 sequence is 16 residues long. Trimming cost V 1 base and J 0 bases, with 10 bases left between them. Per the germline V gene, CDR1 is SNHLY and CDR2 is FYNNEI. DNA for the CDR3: TGTGCCAGCAGTGAAGTTGAGACACGCTCCTACAATGAGCAGTTCTTC. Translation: CASSEVETRSYNEQFF. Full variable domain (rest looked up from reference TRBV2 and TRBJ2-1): EPEVTQTPSHQVTQMGQEVILRCVPISNHLYFYWYRQILGQKVEFLVSFYNNEISEKSEIFDDQFSVERPDGSNFTLKIRSTKLEDSAMYFCASSEVETRSYNEQFFGPGTRLTVL.

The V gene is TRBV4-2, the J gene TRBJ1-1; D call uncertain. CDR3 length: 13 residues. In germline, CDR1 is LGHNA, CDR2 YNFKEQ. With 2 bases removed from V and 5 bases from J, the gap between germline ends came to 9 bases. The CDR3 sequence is CASSQPDKTEAFF. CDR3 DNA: TGTGCCAGCAGCCAACCCGACAAAACTGAAGCTTTCTTT.

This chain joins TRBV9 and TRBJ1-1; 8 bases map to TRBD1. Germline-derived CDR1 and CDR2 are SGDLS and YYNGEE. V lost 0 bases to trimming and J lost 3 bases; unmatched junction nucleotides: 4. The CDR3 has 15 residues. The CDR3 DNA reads TGTGCCAGCAGCGTAGATCAGGGGGCAGACACTGAAGCTTTCTTT. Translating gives CASSVDQGADTEAFF.

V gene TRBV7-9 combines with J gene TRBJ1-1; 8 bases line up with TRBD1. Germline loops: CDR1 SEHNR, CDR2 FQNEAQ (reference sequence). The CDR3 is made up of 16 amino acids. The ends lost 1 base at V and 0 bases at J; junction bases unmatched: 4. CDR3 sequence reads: CASSLGSGGLNTEAFF. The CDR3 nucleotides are TGTGCCAGCAGCTTAGGTTCAGGGGGCTTGAACACTGAAGCTTTCTTT.

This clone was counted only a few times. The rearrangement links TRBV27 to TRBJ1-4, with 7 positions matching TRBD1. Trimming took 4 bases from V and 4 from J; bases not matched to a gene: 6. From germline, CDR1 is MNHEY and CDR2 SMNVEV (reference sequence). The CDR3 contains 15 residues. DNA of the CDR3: TGTGCCAGCAGTTGGGCACAGGGGAGTAATGAAAAACTGTTTTTT. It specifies CASSWAQGSNEKLFF.

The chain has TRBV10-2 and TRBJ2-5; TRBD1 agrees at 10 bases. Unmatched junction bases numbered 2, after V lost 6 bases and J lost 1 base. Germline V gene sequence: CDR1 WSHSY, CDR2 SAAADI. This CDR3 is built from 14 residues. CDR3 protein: CASRGQGFQETQYF. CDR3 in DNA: TGCGCCAGCAGGGGACAGGGGTTCCAAGAGACCCAGTACTTC.

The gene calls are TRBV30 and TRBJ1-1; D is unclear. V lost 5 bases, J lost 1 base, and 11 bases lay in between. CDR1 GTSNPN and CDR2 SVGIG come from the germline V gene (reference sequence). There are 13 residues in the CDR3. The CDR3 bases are TGTGCCTGGGAGGAGGGTCAGAACACTGAAGCTTTCTTT. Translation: CAWEEGQNTEAFF.

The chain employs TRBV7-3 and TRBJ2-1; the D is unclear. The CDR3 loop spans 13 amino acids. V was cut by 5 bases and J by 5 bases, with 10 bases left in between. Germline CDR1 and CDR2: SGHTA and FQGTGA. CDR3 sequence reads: CASSPTSNNEQFF. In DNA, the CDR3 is TGTGCCAGCAGCCCGACTTCCAACAATGAGCAGTTCTTC.

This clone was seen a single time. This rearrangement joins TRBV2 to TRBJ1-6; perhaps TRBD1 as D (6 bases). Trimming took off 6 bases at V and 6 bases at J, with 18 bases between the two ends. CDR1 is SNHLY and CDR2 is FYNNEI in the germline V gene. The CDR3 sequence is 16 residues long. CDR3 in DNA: TGTGCCAGCAGCGTCAGGGAGACAGGTGCTAATTCACCCCTCCACTTT. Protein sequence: CASSVRETGANSPLHF.

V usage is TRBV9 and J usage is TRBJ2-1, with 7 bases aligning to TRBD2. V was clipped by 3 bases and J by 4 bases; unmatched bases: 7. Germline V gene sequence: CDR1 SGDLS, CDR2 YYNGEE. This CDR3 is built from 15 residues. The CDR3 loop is CASSASGVLYNEQFF. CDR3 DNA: TGTGCCAGCAGCGCCAGCGGGGTGCTGTACAATGAGCAGTTCTTC.

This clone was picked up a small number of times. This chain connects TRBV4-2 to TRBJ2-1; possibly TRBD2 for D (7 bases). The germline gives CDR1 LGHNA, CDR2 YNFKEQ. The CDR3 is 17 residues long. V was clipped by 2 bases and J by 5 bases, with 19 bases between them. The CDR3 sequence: CASSQPHGGGPHNEQFF. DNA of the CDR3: TGTGCCAGCAGCCAACCTCATGGGGGGGGGCCCCACAATGAGCAGTTCTTC.